This T cell receptor beta chain stems from a study of blood T cell repertoires in COVID-19. Authors' analysis steps: Nucleated cell counts were estimated from reference gene primer amplification. The repertoire was sequenced with immunoSEQ multiplex PCR; TCRdb's copy has only in-frame clones and lacks some. V and J calls and clone size come straight from that table; D and trimming were deduced from the DNA. This sample has roughly 250,000 clones; around 90% occur once, and the top ten carry around 1.6%. This CDR3 region has 18 residues. With 7 bases removed from V and 7 bases from J, the gap between germline ends came to 28 bases. Germline V gene lookup returns CDR1 LNHDA and CDR2 SQIVND (reference sequence).

The chain joins TRBV19 to TRBJ2-2, with D possibly TRBD2 on 5 matching bases. This TCR was sampled from a woman between 45 and 60 years old who had recovered from COVID-19. The sample consisted of PBMCs or T cells enriched from blood (not recorded which). CDR3 in amino acids: CASTSSGWGAAPRGELFF. The CDR3 coding sequence is TGTGCCAGTACCTCATCGGGGTGGGGTGCCGCACCGCGCGGGGAGCTGTTTTTT.